Shown below are 11 T cell receptor beta chains from a single sample sequenced in a study of beta chain features in type 1 diabetes. The authors reverse transcribed all of the isolated RNA, so sequencing captured expressed TCRB transcripts. Using immunoSEQ multiplex PCR, the repertoire was profiled, and TCRdb retains in-frame clones only, with some absent. The sample includes under 450,000 clones, roughly 15% of them seen just once. Sequencing input: naive CD4+ T cells from blood. Source of these receptors: a woman aged 18 to 35 in good health.

This clone was seen more than once but under ten times. The chain carries TRBV30 and TRBJ2-7; D is ambiguous. The length of the CDR3 is 12 residues. CDR1 and CDR2 (germline): GTSNPN, SVGIG (reference sequence). V was trimmed by 5 bases and J by 0 bases, leaving 8 bases between them. CDR3 in DNA: TGTGCCTGGCAGCGAAGCTCCTACGAGCAGTACTTC. It encodes CAWQRSSYEQYF.

The chain employs TRBV7-2 and TRBJ2-7; a weak D match, TRBD2 (5 bases). Trimming took 5 bases from V and 3 from J, leaving 17 bases between them. The CDR3 runs 15 residues. In germline, CDR1 is SGHTA, CDR2 FQGNSA. CDR3 in amino acids: CASSHRPEGGYEQYF. As DNA, the CDR3 is TGTGCCAGCAGCCACCGACCCGAGGGCGGCTACGAGCAGTACTTC.

The V call is TRBV9, the J call TRBJ1-1; D not certain. Trimming removed 1 base from V and 2 bases from J, with 9 bases in between. The germline gives CDR1 SGDLS, CDR2 YYNGEE. The CDR3 covers 14 residues. CDR3 residues: CASSVQVSNTEAFF. CDR3 nucleotide sequence: TGTGCCAGCAGCGTACAGGTATCCAACACTGAAGCTTTCTTT.

Only a few counts were recorded for this clone. The chain recombines TRBV4-2 with TRBJ2-7; a weak D match, TRBD1 (6 bases). The CDR3 extends over 13 amino acids. From germline, CDR1 is LGHNA and CDR2 YNFKEQ. V was shortened by 1 base and J by 7 bases, with 11 bases between the two germline ends. As DNA, the CDR3 is TGTGCCAGCAGCCAAGGACACAGGGAAGAGCAGTACTTC. Translated: CASSQGHREEQYF.

This clone was found a few times. V and J are TRBV29-1 and TRBJ2-5; D is ambiguous. The germline V gene encodes CDR1 SQVTM and CDR2 ANQGSEA. Deletions cut 4 bases from V and 5 bases from J, with 5 bases between. This CDR3 is 10 amino acids long. The DNA of the CDR3 is TGCAGCGTTGTGGAGGAGACCCAGTACTTC. As protein: CSVVEETQYF.

This clone was observed a few times. The chain carries TRBV4-3 and TRBJ2-1, with TRBD2 matching 14 bases. The ends lost 4 bases at V and 9 bases at J; junction bases unmatched: 11. The CDR3 covers 17 residues. In germline, CDR1 is LGHNA, CDR2 YSLEER. The CDR3 bases are TGCGCCAGCAGCCGGGACCCGGGACTAGCGGGAGAGAGTGAGCAGTTCTTC. It yields the protein CASSRDPGLAGESEQFF.

The rearrangement links TRBV9 to TRBJ2-1; D unresolved. The CDR3 loop spans 14 amino acids. Germline V CDR1 and CDR2: SGDLS, YYNGEE. The V end lost 2 bases, the J end lost 4 bases, and 10 bases lay between the germline ends. CDR3 nucleotides: TGTGCCAGCAGCGTCCCGGAGAAGTACAATGAGCAGTTCTTC. Its translation: CASSVPEKYNEQFF.

This clone showed up just a few times. The chain employs TRBV7-9 and TRBJ2-4; D is possibly TRBD1 (5 bases). The length of the CDR3 is 13 residues. The germline CDR1 and CDR2 sequences are SEHNR and FQNEAQ (reference sequence). The germline V and J ends were trimmed by 1 base and 11 bases, with 12 bases remaining between them. CDR3 region: CASSLGRVQVQYF. The CDR3 coding sequence is TGTGCCAGCAGCTTAGGCAGGGTTCAAGTTCAGTACTTC. The full variable domain, completed using reference TRBV7-9 and TRBJ2-4, is DTGVSQNPRHKITKRGQNVTFRCDPISEHNRLYWYRQTLGQGPEFLTYFQNEAQLEKSRLLSDRFSAERPKGSFSTLEIQRTEQGDSAMYLCASSLGRVQVQYFGAGTRLSVL.

This clone was observed a few times. The chain couples TRBV28 to TRBJ2-1, with 9 bases lining up with TRBD1. CDR3 length: 16 residues. Germline V gene data show CDR1 as MDHEN and CDR2 as SYDVKM. The J segment lost 5 bases and the V segment lost 2 bases, leaving 7 bases of the junction unmatched. The CDR3 DNA is TGTGCCAGCAGTTTACTTCCCGGGACAGGGAACAATGAGCAGTTCTTC. Translated: CASSLLPGTGNNEQFF.

A few counts support this clone. This rearrangement joins TRBV5-1 to TRBJ2-1; a weak D match, TRBD2 (6 bases). The CDR3 extends over 13 amino acids. The V gene lost 0 bases and the J gene lost 10 bases, with 11 bases spanning the gap. The V gene's germline CDR1 is SGHRS and CDR2 YFSETQ. The CDR3: CASSLVVEGEQFF. The CDR3 bases are TGCGCCAGCAGCTTGGTAGTGGAGGGCGAGCAGTTCTTC.

The chain couples TRBV4-2 to TRBJ1-1, with D unclear. Germline-derived CDR1 and CDR2 are LGHNA and YNFKEQ. This CDR3 is 15 amino acids long. The ends were cut back, 3 bases at V and 2 bases at J, with 13 bases in the middle. Here the CDR3 DNA reads TGTGCCAGCAGCCAGAGCTTGAGGTCCAACACTGAAGCTTTCTTT. Its translation: CASSQSLRSNTEAFF.